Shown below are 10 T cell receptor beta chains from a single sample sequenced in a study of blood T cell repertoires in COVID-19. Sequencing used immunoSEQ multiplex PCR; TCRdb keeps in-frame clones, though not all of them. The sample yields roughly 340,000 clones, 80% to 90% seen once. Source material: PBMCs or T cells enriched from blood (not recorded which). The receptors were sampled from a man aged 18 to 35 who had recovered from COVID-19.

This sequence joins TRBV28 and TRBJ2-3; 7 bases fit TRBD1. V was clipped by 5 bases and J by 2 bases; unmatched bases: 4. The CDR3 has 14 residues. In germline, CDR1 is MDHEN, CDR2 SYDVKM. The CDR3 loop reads CASSATGFTDTQYF. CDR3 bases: TGTGCCAGCAGTGCGACAGGGTTCACAGATACGCAGTATTTT.

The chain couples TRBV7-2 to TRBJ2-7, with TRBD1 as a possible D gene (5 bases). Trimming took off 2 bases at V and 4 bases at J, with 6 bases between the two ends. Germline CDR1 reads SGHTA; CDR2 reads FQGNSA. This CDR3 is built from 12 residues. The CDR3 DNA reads TGTGCCAGCAGCTTACAGGGTTACGAGCAGTACTTC. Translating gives CASSLQGYEQYF.

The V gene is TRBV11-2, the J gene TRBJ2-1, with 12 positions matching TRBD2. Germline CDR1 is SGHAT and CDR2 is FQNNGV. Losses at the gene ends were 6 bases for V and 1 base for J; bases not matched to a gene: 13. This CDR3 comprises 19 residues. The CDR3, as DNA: TGTGCCAGCAGTACTTTGTCTAGCGGGAGGGGGGTATCCTACAATGAGCAGTTCTTC. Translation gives CASSTLSSGRGVSYNEQFF. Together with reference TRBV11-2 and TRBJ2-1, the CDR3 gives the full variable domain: EAGVAQSPRYKIIEKRQSVAFWCNPISGHATLYWYQQILGQGPKLLIQFQNNGVVDDSQLPKDRFSAERLKGVDSTLKIQPAKLEDSAVYLCASSTLSSGRGVSYNEQFFGPGTRLTVL.

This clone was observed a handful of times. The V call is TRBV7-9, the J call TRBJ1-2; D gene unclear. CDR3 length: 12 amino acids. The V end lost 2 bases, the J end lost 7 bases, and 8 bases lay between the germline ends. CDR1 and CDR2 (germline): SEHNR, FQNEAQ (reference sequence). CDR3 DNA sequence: TGTGCCAGCAGCTTAACGGAGTCTGGCTACACCTTC. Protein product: CASSLTESGYTF.

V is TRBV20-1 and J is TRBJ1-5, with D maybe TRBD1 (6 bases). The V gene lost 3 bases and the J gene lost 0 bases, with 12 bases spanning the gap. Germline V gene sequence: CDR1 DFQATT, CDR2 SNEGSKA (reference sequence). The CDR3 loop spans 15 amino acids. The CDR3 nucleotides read TGCAGTGCTAGTCAAGGGGGTAATAGCAATCAGCCCCAGCATTTT. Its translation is CSASQGGNSNQPQHF.

CDR3 bases: TGTGCCAGCAGCGCCGGGGTCGATGAGCAGTTCTTC. Protein sequence: CASSAGVDEQFF. The chain couples TRBV9 to TRBJ2-1; TRBD2 might be the D (5 bases). From germline, CDR1 is SGDLS and CDR2 YYNGEE. Trimming removed 3 bases at V and 8 bases at J, with 9 bases between. The CDR3 loop spans 12 amino acids.

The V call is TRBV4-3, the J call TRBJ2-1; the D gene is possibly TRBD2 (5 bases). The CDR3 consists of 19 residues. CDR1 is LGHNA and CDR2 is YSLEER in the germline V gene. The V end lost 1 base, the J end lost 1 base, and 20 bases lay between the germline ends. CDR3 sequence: CASSQANEGPKRSYNEQFF. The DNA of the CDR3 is TGCGCCAGCAGCCAAGCTAATGAGGGCCCTAAAAGATCCTACAATGAGCAGTTCTTC.

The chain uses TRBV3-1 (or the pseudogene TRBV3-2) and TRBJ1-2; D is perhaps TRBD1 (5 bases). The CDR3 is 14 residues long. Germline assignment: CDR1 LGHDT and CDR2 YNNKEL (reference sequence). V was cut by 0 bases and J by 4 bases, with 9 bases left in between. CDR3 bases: TGTGCCAGCAGCCAAGAAGGAGGGACCTATGGCTACACCTTC. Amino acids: CASSQEGGTYGYTF.

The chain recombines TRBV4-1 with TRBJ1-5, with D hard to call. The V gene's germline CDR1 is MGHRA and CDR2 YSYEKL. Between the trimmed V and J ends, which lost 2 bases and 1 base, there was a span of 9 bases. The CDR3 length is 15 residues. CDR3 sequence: CASSQTPGSNQPQHF. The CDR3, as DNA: TGCGCCAGCAGCCAAACCCCGGGGAGCAATCAGCCCCAGCATTTT.

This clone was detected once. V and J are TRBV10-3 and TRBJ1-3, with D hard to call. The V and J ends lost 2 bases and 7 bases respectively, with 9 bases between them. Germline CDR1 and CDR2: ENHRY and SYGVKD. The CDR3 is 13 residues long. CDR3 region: CAISERAPNTIYF. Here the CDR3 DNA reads TGTGCCATCAGTGAGCGAGCACCTAACACCATATATTTT.